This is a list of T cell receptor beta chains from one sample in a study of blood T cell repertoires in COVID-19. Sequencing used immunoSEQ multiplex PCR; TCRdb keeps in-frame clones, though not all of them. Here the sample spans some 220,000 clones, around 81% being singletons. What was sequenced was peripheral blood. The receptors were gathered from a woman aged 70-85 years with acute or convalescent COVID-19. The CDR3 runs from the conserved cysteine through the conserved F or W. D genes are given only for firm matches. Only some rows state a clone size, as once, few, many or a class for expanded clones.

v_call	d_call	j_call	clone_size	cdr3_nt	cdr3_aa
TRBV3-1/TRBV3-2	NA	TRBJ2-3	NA	TGTGCCAGCAGCCAAGATGCGACTAGAATTGATACGCAGTATTTT	CASSQDATRIDTQYF
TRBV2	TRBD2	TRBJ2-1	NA	TGTGCCAGCAGTTCCCAGCGGGGGCCATACAATGAGCAGTTCTTC	CASSSQRGPYNEQFF
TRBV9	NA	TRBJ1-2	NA	TGTGCCAGCAGCTTCGGAGGCGGGTTGGCGGACGCTCTCGGAGGCTATGGCTACACCTTC	CASSFGGGLADALGGYGYTF
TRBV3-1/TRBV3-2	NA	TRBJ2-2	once	TGTGCCAGCAGACTCAGGGTTAACACCGGGGAGCTGTTTTTT	CASRLRVNTGELFF
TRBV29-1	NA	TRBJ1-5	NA	TGCAGCGTCCCGAGGAGGGAGTATAGCAATCAGCCCCAGCATTTT	CSVPRREYSNQPQHF
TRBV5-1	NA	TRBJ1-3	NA	TGCGCCAGCAGCTTCCAATCTGGAAACACCATATATTTT	CASSFQSGNTIYF
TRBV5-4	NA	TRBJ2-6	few	TGTGCCAGCAGCCTTCGGACAGCTGGGGCCAACGTCCTGACTTTC	CASSLRTAGANVLTF
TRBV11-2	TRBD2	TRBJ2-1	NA	TGTGCCAGCAGCGCTACTAGCGGGGGTCGAAGTGAGCAGTTCTTC	CASSATSGGRSEQFF
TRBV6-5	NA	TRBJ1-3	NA	TGTGCCAGCAGTTCTCCAGGGCGCTCTGGAAACACCATATATTTT	CASSSPGRSGNTIYF
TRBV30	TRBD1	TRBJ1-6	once	TGTGCCTCAGCCGGGACAGGGAATTCACCCCTCCACTTT	CASAGTGNSPLHF
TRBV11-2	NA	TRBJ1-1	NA	TGTGCCAGCAGCAAAAAGGGGGACACTGAAGCTTTCTTT	CASSKKGDTEAFF
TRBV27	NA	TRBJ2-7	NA	TGTGCCAGCAGTACCACAGGGCGCGAGCAGTACTTC	CASSTTGREQYF
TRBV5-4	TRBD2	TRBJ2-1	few	TGTGCCAGCAGCATTCAACGCGGGGGGGGACCCAATGAGCAGTTCTTC	CASSIQRGGGPNEQFF
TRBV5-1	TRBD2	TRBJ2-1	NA	TGCGCCAGCAGCTCAGAGCGGGGGCTCTACAATGAGCAGTTCTTC	CASSSERGLYNEQFF
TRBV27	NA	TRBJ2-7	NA	TGTGCCAGCAATTACCGCGGGACCGTCCCTACCTACGAGCAGTACTTC	CASNYRGTVPTYEQYF
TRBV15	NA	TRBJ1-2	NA	TGTGCCACCACACCCTCGGGAGATACCTATGGCTACACCTTC	CATTPSGDTYGYTF
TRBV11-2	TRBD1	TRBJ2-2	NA	TGTGCCAGCAGCTTAATGGGACAGGGGCTAGGGGAGCTGTTTTTT	CASSLMGQGLGELFF
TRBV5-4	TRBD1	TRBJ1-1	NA	TGTGCCAGCAGCCCGGGACAGGGGGACACTGAAGCTTTCTTT	CASSPGQGDTEAFF
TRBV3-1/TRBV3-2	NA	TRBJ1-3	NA	TGTGCCAGCAGCCAAATCTTTCCTGGAAACACCATATATTTT	CASSQIFPGNTIYF
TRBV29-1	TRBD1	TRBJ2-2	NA	TGCAGCGTCGGGCCCGGGACAGGAGCCCCTGGGGAGCTGTTTTTT	CSVGPGTGAPGELFF
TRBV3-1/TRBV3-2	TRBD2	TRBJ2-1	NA	TGTGCCAGCAGCCAAGATTGGAGCGGGGAACCCTACAATGAGCAGTTCTTC	CASSQDWSGEPYNEQFF
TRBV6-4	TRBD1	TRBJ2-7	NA	TGTGCCAGCAGTGAGACAGGGGTATGCGAGCAGTACTTC	CASSETGVCEQYF
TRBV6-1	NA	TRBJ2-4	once	TGTGCCAGCAGTGAGGGGGCGGCGGGGGCTAACATTCAGTACTTC	CASSEGAAGANIQYF
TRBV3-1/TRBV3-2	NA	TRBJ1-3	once	TGTGCCAGCAGCTGGGACACTATCTCTGGAAACACCATATATTTT	CASSWDTISGNTIYF
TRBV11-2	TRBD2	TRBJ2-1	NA	TGTGCCAGCAGCTTATCGCCGGGGGGGGATGAGCAGTTCTTC	CASSLSPGGDEQFF
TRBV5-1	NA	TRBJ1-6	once	TGCGCCAGCAGCCCCCAAGAAAGGGGATATAATTCACCCCTCCACTTT	CASSPQERGYNSPLHF
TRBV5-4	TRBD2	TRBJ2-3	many	TGTGCCAGCAGCTTGAAACTAGCGGGGGAAACAGATACGCAGTATTTT	CASSLKLAGETDTQYF
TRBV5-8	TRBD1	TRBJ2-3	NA	TGTGCCAGCAGCTTGGAAGGGGGCAGTACAGATACGCAGTATTTT	CASSLEGGSTDTQYF
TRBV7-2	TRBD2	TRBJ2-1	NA	TGTGCCAGCAGCCCGGCTAGCGGGGGGCTCTCCTACAATGAGCAGTTCTTC	CASSPASGGLSYNEQFF
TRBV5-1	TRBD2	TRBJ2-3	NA	TGCGCCAGCGAGCGGGGGCCTAGCACAGATACGCAGTATTTT	CASERGPSTDTQYF
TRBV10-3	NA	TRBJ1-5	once	TGTGCCATTTCCAACCAGGGGTGGGGTCAGCCCCAGCATTTT	CAISNQGWGQPQHF
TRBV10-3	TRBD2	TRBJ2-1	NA	TGTGCCTTCAAGACTAGCGGGGCTAGTGAGCAGTTCTTC	CAFKTSGASEQFF
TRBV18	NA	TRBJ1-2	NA	TGTGCCAGCTCACCCCTCCTAGGGGGGGATAACTATGGCTACACCTTC	CASSPLLGGDNYGYTF
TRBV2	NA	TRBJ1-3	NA	TGTGCCACCGCCCGGGACTCTGGAAACACCATATATTTT	CATARDSGNTIYF
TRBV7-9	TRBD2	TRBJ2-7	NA	TGTGCCAGCAGCTTAGGGGTACCGGGGGGGAGCTCCTACGAGCAGTACTTC	CASSLGVPGGSSYEQYF
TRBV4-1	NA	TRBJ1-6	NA	TGCGCCAGCAGCCAAGAACAGACAGCCTCGAGGCCCCTCCACTTT	CASSQEQTASRPLHF
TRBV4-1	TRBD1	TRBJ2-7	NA	TGCGCCAGCAGCCAAGATGCCGGGACAGGGGGATACGAGCAGTACTTC	CASSQDAGTGGYEQYF
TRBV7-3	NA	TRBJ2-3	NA	TGTGCCAGCAGCAACTCGCGGGCAGATACGCAGTATTTT	CASSNSRADTQYF
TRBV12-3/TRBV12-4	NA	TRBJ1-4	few	TGTGCCAGCAGTCTTGCAACTAATGAAAAACTGTTTTTT	CASSLATNEKLFF
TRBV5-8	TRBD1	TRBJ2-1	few	TGTGCCAGCAGCTCTTACAGGGGTGGTTACAATGAGCAGTTCTTC	CASSSYRGGYNEQFF
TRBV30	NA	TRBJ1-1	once	TGTGCCTGGAGTGAGAGCGGAGGAGAAGCTTTCTTT	CAWSESGGEAFF
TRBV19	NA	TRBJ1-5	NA	TGTGCCAGTCTGGGTCGGGAGATTCATCAGCCCCAGCATTTT	CASLGREIHQPQHF
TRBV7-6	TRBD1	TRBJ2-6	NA	TGTGCCAGCAGCTTGGGTACAGGGGAGTATGGGGCCAACGTCCTGACTTTC	CASSLGTGEYGANVLTF